Included here is one T cell receptor beta chain sequence, with context. Its antigen is as yet unknown. This specimen comes from a study of blood T cells in healthy people across ages. Study-level results: Unsorted PBMCs ruled out conclusive naive versus antigen-experienced comparison. Older individuals had lower TCR beta diversity per million T cells (the decline was roughly linear). The long-lived group displayed more naive CD4+ cells, plus higher diversity, than the aged donors did.

A second PCR, run for about 7 to 11 cycles, used a sample-barcoded 5' primer plus a J-beta primer mix. TCRdb recomputed calls from the 5' RACE reads with MiXCR, one row per CDR3 protein. The repertoire has 1.2 million to 1.5 million distinct CDR3 sequences, roughly 59% of them found once; the top ten carry 5.5% to 8%. Material: blood. The receptor was isolated from a man aged 18 to 29 in good health.

Written as DNA, the CDR3 is TGTGCCAGCAGTTTCAAAAGGGACTCCTACGAGCAGTACTTC. Its translation is CASSFKRDSYEQYF. This chain links TRBV27 with TRBJ2-5, with unresolved D. Judging by the DNA end, TRBJ2-7 fits better; the J call may be wrong. CDR3 length equals 14 residues. From germline, CDR1 is MNHEY and CDR2 SMNVEV (reference sequence).